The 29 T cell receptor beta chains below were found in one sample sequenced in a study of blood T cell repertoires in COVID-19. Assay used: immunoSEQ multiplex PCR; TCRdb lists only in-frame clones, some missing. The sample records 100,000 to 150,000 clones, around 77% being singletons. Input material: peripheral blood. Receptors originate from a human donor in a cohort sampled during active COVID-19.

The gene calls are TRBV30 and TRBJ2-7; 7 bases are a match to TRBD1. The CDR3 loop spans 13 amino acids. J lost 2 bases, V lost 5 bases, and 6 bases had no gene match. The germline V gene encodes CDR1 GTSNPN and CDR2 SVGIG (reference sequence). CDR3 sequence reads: CAWQGVRAYEQYF. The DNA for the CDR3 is TGTGCCTGGCAGGGGGTCCGTGCCTACGAGCAGTACTTC.

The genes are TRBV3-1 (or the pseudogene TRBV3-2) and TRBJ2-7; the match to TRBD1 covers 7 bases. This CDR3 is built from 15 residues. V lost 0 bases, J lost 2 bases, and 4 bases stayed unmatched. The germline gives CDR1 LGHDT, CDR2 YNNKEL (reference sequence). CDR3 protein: CASSQERGTAYEQYF. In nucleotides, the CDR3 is TGTGCCAGCAGCCAAGAGAGAGGGACAGCCTACGAGCAGTACTTC.

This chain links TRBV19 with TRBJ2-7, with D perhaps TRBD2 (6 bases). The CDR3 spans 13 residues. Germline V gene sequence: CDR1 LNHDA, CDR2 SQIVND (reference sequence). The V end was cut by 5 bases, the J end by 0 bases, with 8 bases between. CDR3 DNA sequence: TGTGCCAGTAGTGCGGGACTCTCCTACGAGCAGTACTTC. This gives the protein CASSAGLSYEQYF.

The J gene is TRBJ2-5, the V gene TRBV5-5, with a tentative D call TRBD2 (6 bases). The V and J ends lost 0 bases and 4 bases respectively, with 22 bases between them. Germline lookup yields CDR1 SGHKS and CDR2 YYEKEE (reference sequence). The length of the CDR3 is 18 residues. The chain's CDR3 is CASSLEQWRGRDGETQYF. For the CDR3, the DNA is TGTGCCAGCAGCTTGGAGCAGTGGCGGGGAAGGGATGGAGAGACCCAGTACTTC.

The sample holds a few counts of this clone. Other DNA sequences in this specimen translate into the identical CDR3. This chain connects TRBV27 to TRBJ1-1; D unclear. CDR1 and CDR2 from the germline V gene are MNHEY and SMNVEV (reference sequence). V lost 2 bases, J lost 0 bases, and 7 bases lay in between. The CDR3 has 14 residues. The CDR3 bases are TGTGCCAGCAGTTTAAAATATATGAACACTGAAGCTTTCTTT. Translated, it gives CASSLKYMNTEAFF.

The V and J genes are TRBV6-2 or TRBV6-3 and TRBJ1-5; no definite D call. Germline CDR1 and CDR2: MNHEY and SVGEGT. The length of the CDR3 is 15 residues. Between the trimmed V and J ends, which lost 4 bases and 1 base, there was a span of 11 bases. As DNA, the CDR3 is TGTGCCAGCAGTTCCTTGACGGGAAGCAATCAGCCCCAGCATTTT. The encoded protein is CASSSLTGSNQPQHF.

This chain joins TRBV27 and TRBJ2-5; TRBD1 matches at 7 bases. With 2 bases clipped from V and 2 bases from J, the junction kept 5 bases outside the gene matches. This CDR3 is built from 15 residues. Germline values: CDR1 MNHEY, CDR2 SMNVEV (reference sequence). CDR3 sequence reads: CASSLGDSIQETQYF. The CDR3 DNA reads TGTGCCAGCAGTTTAGGGGACAGCATACAAGAGACCCAGTACTTC.

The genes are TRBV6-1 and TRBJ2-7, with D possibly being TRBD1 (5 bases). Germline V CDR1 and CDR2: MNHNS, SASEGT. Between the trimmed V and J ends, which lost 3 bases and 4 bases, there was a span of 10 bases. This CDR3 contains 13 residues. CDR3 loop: CASSDDSVYEQYF. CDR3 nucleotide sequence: TGTGCCAGCAGTGATGACAGCGTTTACGAGCAGTACTTC.

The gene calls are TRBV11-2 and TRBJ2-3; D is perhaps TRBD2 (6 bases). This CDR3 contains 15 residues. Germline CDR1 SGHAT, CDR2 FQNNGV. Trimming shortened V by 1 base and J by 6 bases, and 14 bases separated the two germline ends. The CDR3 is CASSLASGDVDTQYF. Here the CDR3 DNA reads TGTGCCAGCAGCTTAGCTTCGGGGGATGTGGATACGCAGTATTTT.

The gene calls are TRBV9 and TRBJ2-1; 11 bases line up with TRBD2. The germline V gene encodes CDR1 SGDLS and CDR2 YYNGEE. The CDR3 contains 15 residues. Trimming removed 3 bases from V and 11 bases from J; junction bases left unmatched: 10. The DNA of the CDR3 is TGTGCCAGCAGCGCCCATAGCGGGGGGGCGGGCCAGCAGTTCTTC. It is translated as CASSAHSGGAGQQFF.

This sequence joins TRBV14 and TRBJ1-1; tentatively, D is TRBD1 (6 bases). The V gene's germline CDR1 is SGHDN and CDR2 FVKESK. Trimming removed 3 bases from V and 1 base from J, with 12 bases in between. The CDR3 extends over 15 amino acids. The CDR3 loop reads CASSQYPGQNTEAFF. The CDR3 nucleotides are TGTGCCAGCAGCCAGTACCCGGGACAGAACACTGAAGCTTTCTTT.

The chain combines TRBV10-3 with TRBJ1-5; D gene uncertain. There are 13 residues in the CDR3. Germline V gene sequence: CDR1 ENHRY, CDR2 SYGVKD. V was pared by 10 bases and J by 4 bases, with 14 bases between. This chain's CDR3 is CATQREGNQPQHF. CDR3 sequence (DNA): TGTGCCACCCAAAGGGAGGGAAATCAGCCCCAGCATTTT.

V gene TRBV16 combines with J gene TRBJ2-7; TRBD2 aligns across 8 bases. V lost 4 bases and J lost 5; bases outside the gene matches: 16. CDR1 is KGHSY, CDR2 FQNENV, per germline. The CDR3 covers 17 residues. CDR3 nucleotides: TGTGCCAGCAGCCGCAGCCCCCCGGGGGGGCTAACTCACGAGCAGTACTTC. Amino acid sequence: CASSRSPPGGLTHEQYF.

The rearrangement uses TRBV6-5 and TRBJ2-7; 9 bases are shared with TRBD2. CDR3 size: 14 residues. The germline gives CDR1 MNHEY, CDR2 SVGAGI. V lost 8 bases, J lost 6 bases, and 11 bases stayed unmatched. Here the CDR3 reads CASEGSGRPGEQYF. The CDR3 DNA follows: TGTGCCAGCGAGGGGAGCGGGAGGCCGGGCGAGCAGTACTTC.

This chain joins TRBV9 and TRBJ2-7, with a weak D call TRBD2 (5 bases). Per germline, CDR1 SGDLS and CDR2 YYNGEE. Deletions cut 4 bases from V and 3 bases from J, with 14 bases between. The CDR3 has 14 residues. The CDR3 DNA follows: TGTGCCAGCAGCCCCTCCGGGGTACTCTACGAGCAGTACTTC. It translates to CASSPSGVLYEQYF.

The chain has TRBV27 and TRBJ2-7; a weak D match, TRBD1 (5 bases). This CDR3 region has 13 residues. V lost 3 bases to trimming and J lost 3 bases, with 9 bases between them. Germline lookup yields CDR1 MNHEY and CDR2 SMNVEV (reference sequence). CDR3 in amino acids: CASSLRQFYEQYF. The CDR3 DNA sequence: TGTGCCAGCAGTTTGCGACAGTTCTACGAGCAGTACTTC.

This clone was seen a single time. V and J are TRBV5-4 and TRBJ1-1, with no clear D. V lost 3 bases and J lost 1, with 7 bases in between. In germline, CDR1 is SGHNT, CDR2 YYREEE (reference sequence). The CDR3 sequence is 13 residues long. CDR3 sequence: CASSYRGNTEAFF. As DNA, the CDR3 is TGTGCCAGCAGCTACCGGGGGAACACTGAAGCTTTCTTT.

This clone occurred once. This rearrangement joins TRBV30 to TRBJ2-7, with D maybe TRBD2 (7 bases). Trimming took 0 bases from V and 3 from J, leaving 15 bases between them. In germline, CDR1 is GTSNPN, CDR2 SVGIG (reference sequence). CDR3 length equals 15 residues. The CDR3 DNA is TGTGCCTGGAGTGTGCCCTCGGGGGGCGACTACGAGCAGTACTTC. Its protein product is CAWSVPSGGDYEQYF.

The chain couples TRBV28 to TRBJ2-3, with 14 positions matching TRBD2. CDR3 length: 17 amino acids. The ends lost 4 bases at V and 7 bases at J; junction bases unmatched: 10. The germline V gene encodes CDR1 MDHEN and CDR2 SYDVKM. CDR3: CASSSTGTSGSKNTQYF. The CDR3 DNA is TGTGCCAGCAGTTCAACAGGGACTAGCGGGAGTAAAAATACGCAGTATTTT.

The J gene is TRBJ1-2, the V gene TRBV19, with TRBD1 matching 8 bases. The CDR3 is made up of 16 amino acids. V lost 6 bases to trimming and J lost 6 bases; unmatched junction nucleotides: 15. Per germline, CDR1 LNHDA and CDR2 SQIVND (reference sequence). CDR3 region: CASSPSGTGRFDGYTF. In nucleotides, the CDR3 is TGTGCCAGTAGCCCCTCCGGGACAGGAAGGTTCGATGGCTACACCTTC.

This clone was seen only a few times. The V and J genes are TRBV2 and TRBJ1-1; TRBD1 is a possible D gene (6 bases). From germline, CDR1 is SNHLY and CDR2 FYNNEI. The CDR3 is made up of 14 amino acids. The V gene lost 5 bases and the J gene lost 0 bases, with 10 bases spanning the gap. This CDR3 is CASSNGQLNTEAFF. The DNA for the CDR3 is TGTGCCAGCAGTAACGGACAGTTGAACACTGAAGCTTTCTTT.

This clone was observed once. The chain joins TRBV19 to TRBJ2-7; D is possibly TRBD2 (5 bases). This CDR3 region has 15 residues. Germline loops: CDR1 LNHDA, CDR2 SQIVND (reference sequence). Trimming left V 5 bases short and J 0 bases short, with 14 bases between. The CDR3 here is CASSLDFFSSYEQYF. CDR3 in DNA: TGTGCCAGTAGTTTGGACTTTTTTAGCTCCTACGAGCAGTACTTC.

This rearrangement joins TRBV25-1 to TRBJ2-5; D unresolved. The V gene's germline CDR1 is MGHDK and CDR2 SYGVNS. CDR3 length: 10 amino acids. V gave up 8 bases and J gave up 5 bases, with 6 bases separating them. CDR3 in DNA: TGTGCCAGCGTCGGTGAGACCCAGTACTTC. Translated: CASVGETQYF.

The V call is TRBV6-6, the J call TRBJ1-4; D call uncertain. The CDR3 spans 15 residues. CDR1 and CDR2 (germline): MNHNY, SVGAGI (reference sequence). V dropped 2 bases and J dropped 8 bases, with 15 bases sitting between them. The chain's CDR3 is CASSYPAEGSEKLFF. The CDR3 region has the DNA TGTGCCAGCAGTTACCCCGCGGAGGGCAGCGAAAAACTGTTTTTT.

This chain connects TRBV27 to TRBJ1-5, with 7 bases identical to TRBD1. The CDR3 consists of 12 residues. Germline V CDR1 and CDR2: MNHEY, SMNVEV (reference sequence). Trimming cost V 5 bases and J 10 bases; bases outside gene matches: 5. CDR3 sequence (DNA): TGTGCCAGCAGTCCGAGACAGGGACCCCAGCATTTT. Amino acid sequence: CASSPRQGPQHF.

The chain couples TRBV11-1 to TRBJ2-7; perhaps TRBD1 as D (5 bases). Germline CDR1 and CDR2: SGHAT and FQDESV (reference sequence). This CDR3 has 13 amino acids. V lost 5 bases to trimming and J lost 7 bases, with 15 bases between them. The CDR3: CASSPQAGREQYF. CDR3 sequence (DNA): TGTGCCAGCAGCCCCCAGGCAGGGCGGGAGCAGTACTTC. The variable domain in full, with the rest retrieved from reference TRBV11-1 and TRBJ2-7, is EAEVAQSPRYKITEKSQAVAFWCDPISGHATLYWYRQILGQGPELLVQFQDESVVDDSQLPKDRFSAERLKGVDSTLKIQPAELGDSAMYLCASSPQAGREQYFGPGTRLTVT.

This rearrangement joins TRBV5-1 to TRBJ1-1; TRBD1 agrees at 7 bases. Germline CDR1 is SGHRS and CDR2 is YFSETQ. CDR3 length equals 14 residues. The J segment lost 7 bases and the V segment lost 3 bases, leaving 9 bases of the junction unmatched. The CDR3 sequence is CASSWRTGVDEAFF. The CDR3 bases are TGCGCCAGCAGCTGGAGGACAGGAGTAGATGAAGCTTTCTTT.

The CDR3 region has the DNA TGTGCCATCAGACTATCTCAGGCCAGGGTCTGTGGAAACACCATATATTTT. This codes for CAIRLSQARVCGNTIYF. The V and J genes are TRBV10-3 and TRBJ1-3; D might be TRBD1 (5 bases). The CDR3 loop spans 17 amino acids. Germline V CDR1 and CDR2: ENHRY, SYGVKD. Trimming cost V 6 bases and J 3 bases, with 21 bases left between them.

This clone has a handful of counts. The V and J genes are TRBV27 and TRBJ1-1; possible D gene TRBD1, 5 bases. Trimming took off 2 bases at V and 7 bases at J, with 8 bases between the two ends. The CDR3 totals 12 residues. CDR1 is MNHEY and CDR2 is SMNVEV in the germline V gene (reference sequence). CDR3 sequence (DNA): TGTGCCAGCAGTTTAGGGGGGGGTGAAGCTTTCTTT. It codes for CASSLGGGEAFF.